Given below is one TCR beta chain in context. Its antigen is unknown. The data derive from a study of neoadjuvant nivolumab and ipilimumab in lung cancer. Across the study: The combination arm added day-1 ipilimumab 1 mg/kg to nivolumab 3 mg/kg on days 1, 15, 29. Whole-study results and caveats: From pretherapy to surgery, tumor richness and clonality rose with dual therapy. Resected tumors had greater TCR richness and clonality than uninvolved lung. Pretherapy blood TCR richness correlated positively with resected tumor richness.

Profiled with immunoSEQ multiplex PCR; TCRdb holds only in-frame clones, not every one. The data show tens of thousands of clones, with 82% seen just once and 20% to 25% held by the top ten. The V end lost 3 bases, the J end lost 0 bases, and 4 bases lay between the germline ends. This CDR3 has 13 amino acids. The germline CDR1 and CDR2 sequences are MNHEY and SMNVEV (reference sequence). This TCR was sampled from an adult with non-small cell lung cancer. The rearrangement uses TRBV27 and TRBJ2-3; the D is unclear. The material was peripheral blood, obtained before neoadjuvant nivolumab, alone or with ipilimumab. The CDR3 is CASSFVSTDTQYF. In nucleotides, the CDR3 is TGTGCCAGCAGTTTCGTTAGCACAGATACGCAGTATTTT.